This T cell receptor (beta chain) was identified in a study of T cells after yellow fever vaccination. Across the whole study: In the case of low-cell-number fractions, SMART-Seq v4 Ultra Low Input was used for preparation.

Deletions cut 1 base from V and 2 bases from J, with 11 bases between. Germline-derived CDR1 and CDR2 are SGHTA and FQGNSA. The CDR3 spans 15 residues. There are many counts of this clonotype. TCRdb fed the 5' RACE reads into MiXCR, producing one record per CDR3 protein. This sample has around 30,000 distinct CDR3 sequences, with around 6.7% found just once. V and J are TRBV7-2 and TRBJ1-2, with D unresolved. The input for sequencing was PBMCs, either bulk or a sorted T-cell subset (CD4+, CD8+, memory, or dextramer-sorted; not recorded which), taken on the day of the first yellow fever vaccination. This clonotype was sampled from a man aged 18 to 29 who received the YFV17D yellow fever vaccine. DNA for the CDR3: TGTGCCAGCAGCTTAGTCGGTGGGGAAAACTATGGCTACACCTTC. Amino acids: CASSLVGGENYGYTF.